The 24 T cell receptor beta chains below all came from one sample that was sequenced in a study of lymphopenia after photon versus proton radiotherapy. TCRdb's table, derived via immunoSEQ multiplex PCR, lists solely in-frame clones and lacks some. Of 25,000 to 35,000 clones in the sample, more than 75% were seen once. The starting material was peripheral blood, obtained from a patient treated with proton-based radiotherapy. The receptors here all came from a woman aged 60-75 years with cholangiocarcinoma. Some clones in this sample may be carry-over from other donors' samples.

CDR3 nucleotide sequence: TGTGCCAGCAGCTTTAGCCCTAGCACAGATACGCAGTATTTT. Translation: CASSFSPSTDTQYF. The chain carries TRBV9 and TRBJ2-3; no clear D. The length of the CDR3 is 14 residues. Trimming removed 4 bases from V and 0 bases from J, with 9 bases in between. Germline-derived CDR1 and CDR2 are SGDLS and YYNGEE.

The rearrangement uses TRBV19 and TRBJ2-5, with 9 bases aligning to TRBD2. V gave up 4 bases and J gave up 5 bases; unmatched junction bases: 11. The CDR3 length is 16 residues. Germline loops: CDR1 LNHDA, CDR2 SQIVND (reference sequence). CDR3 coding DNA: TGTGCCAGTAGTAATAGGCTTAGCGGGAGACGGGAGACCCAGTACTTC. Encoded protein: CASSNRLSGRRETQYF.

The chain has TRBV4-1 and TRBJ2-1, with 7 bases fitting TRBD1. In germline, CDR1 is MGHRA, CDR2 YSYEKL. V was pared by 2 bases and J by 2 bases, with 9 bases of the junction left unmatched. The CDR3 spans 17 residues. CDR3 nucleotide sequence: TGCGCCAGCAGCCAACCCACCAGAGGGGGCCCCTACAATGAGCAGTTCTTC. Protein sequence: CASSQPTRGGPYNEQFF.

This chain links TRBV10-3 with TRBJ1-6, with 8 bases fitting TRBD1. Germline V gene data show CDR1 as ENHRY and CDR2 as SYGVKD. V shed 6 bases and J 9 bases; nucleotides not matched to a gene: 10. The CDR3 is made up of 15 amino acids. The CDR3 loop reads CAIRPGAGGSSPLHF. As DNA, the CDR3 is TGTGCCATCAGGCCTGGTGCAGGGGGCTCTTCACCCCTCCACTTT.

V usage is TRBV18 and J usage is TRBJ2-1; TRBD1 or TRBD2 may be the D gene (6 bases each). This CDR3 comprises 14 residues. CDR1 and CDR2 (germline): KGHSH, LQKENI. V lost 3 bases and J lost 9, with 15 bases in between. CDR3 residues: CASSPPIGGGEQFF. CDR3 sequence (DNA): TGTGCCAGCTCACCGCCTATCGGGGGCGGTGAGCAGTTCTTC.

CDR3: CASSFGQGDIQYF. In nucleotides, the CDR3 is TGTGCCAGCAGCTTCGGACAGGGGGACATTCAGTACTTC. This chain links TRBV7-3 with TRBJ2-4, with 10 bases aligning to TRBD1. V dropped 3 bases and J dropped 8; count of bases not matched to a gene: 1. The CDR3 extends over 13 amino acids. Germline assignment: CDR1 SGHTA and CDR2 FQGTGA.

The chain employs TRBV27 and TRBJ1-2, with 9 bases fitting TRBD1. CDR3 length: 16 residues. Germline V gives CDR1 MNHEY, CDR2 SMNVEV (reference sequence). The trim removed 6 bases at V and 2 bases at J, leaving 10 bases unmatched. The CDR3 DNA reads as TGTGCCAGCAGCCAGGCCGGGACAGGGCGCAACTATGGCTACACCTTC. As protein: CASSQAGTGRNYGYTF.

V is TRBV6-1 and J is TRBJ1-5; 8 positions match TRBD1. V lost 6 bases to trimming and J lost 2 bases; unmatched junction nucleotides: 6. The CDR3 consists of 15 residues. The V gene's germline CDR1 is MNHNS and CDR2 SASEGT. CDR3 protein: CASRIDRGGNQPQHF. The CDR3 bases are TGTGCCAGCAGGATAGACAGGGGCGGCAATCAGCCCCAGCATTTT.

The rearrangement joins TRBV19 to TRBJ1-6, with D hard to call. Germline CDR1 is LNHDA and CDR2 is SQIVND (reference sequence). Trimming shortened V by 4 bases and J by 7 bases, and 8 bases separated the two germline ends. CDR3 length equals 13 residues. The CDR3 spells CASSSLHNSPLHF. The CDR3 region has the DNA TGTGCCAGTAGTAGCCTTCACAATTCACCCCTCCACTTT.

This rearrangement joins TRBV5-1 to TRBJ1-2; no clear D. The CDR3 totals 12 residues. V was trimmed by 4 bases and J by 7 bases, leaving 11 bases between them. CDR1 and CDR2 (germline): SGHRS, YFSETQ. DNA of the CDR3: TGCGCCAGCAGCGACTCTAGGGCTGGCTACACCTTC. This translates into CASSDSRAGYTF.

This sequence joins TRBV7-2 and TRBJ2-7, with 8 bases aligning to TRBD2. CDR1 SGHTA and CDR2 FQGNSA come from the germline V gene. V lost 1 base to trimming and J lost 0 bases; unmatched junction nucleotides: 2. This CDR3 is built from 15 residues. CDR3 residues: CASSLVGGASYEQYF. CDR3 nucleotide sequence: TGTGCCAGCAGCTTAGTCGGGGGGGCCTCCTACGAGCAGTACTTC. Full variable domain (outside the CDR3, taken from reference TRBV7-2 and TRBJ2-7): GAGVSQSPSNKVTEKGKDVELRCDPISGHTALYWYRQSLGQGLEFLIYFQGNSAPDKSGLPSDRFSAERTGGSVSTLTIQRTQQEDSAVYLCASSLVGGASYEQYFGPGTRLTVT.

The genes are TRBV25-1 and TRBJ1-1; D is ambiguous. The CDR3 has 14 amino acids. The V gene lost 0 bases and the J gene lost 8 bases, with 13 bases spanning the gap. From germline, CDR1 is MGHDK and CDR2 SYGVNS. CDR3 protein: CASSEYLDFREAFF. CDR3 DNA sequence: TGTGCCAGCAGTGAATACCTCGACTTCCGCGAAGCTTTCTTT.

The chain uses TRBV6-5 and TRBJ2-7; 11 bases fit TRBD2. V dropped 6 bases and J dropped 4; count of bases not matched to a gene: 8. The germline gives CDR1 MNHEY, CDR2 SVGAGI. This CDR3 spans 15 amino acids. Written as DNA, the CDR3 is TGTGCCAGCAGCCGACCAACTAGCGGGGGTTACGAGCAGTACTTC. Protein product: CASSRPTSGGYEQYF.

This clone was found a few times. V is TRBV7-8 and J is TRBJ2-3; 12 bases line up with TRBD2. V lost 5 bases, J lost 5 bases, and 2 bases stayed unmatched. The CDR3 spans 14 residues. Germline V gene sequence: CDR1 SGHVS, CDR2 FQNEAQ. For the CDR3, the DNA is TGTGCCAGCAGCATACTAGCGGGAGGAGATACGCAGTATTTT. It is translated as CASSILAGGDTQYF.

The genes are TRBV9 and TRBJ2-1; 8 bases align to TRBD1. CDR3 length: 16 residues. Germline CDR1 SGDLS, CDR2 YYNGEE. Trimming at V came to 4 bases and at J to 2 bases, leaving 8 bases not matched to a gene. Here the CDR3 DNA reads TGTGCCAGCAGCCCCGCGGGACAGGTGACCTACAATGAGCAGTTCTTC. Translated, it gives CASSPAGQVTYNEQFF. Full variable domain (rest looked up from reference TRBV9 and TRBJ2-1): DSGVTQTPKHLITATGQRVTLRCSPRSGDLSVYWYQQSLDQGLQFLIQYYNGEERAKGNILERFSAQQFPDLHSELNLSSLELGDSALYFCASSPAGQVTYNEQFFGPGTRLTVL.

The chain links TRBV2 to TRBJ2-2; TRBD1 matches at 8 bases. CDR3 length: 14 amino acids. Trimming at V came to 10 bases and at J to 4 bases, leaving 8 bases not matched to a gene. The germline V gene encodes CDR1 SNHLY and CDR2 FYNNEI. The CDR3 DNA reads TGTGCCACCTCCCGGGACAGGAGCACCGGGGAGCTGTTTTTT. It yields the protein CATSRDRSTGELFF. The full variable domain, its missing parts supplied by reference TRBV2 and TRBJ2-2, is EPEVTQTPSHQVTQMGQEVILRCVPISNHLYFYWYRQILGQKVEFLVSFYNNEISEKSEIFDDQFSVERPDGSNFTLKIRSTKLEDSAMYFCATSRDRSTGELFFGEGSRLTVL.

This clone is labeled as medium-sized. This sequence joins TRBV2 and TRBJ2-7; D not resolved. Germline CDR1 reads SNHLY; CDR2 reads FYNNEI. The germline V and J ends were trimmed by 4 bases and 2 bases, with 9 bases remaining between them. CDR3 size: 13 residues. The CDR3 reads CASSAGQAYEQYF. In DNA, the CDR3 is TGTGCCAGCAGTGCGGGCCAGGCCTACGAGCAGTACTTC.

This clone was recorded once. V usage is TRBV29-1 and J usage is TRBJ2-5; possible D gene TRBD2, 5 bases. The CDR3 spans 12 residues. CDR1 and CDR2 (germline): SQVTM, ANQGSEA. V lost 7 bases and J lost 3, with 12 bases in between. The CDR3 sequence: CSGERAEETQYF. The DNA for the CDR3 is TGCAGCGGGGAGAGGGCGGAAGAGACCCAGTACTTC.

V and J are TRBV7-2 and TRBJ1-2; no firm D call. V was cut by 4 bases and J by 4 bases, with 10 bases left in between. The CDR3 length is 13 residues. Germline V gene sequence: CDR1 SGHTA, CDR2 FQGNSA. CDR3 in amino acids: CASSSSRVYGYTF. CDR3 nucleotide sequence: TGTGCCAGCAGCTCCTCTCGAGTCTATGGCTACACCTTC.

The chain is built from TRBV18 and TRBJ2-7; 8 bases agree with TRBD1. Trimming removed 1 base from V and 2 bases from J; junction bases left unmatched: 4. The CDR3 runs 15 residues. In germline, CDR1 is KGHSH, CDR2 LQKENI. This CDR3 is CASSPRLGQAYEQYF. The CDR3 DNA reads TGTGCCAGCTCACCACGTTTGGGACAGGCCTACGAGCAGTACTTC.

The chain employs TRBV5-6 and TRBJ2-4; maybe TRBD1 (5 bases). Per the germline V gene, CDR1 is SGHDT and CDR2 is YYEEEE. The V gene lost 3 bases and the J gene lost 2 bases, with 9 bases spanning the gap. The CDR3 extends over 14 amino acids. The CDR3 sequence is CASSYTGSKNIQYF. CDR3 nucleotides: TGTGCCAGCAGCTATACAGGATCCAAAAACATTCAGTACTTC.

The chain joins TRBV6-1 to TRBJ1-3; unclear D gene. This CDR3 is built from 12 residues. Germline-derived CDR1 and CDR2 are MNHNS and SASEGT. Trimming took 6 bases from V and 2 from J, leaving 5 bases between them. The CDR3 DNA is TGTGCCAGCAGCACCCCTGGAAACACCATATATTTT. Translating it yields CASSTPGNTIYF.

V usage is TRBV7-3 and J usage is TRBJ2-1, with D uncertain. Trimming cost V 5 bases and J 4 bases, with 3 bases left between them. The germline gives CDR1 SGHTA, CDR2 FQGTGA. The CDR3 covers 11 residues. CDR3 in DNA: TGTGCCAGCAGCAGGTACAATGAGCAGTTCTTC. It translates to CASSRYNEQFF.

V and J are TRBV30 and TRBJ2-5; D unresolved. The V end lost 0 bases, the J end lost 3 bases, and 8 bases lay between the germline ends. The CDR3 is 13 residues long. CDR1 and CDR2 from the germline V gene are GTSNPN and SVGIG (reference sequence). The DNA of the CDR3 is TGTGCCTGGAGTGTTGGTTACGAAGAGACCCAGTACTTC. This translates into CAWSVGYEETQYF.